This TCR beta chain was profiled in a study of cytomegalovirus exposure and HLA in healthy donors. It was healthy bone marrow donors who served as donors. Comment on this clone: Its specificity is not known.

Study results and caveats: According to a later analysis, most TCR beta chains associated with CMV appeared HLA-restricted. It was in a later analysis that TCR association rates were seen to vary by HLA locus, highest for DRB1 and lowest for HLA-C.

PCR used 60 Vbeta primers and 13 Jbeta primers. Repertoires were generated with immunoSEQ multiplex PCR, while TCRdb's copy carries only in-frame clones and drops some. This sample has roughly 120,000 clones, with around four fifths found just once. The V and J ends lost 3 bases and 8 bases, in that order; junction bases with no gene match: 6. Germline values: CDR1 MNHEY, CDR2 SMNVEV (reference sequence). This CDR3 has 15 residues. Sequences were obtained from PBMCs. The sequence was collected from a woman aged 35 to 49 in good health and CMV-seronegative. The rearrangement joins TRBV27 to TRBJ1-6; 8 nucleotides align to TRBD1. Written as DNA, the CDR3 is TGTGCCAGCAGTTTCCGCGGACAGGGTTATTCACCCCTCCACTTT. This gives the protein CASSFRGQGYSPLHF.